This T cell receptor (beta chain) was identified during a study of blood T cell repertoires in COVID-19. Study context: Sites across the United States, Italy and Spain contributed samples from acute and convalescent COVID-19. The analysed material was cDNA or gDNA that came from T cells, B-cell-depleted T cells, or PBMCs.

Trimming removed 0 bases from V and 4 bases from J; junction bases left unmatched: 8. This CDR3 is 16 amino acids long. CDR1 and CDR2 from the germline V gene are LGHDT and YNNKEL (reference sequence). Repertoires were generated with immunoSEQ multiplex PCR, while TCRdb's copy carries only in-frame clones and drops some. The table has 90,000 to 120,000 clones, 80% to 90% seen once. The clonotype originates from a woman of 80 years or more with acute or convalescent COVID-19. Sequenced sample: peripheral blood. The V gene is TRBV3-1 (or the pseudogene TRBV3-2), the J gene TRBJ2-7, with TRBD1 identical over 8 bases. CDR3 nucleotide sequence: TGTGCCAGCAGCCAAGATGAGACAGGGGTCCCTTACGAGCAGTACTTC. Translating gives CASSQDETGVPYEQYF.